This record concerns one T cell receptor beta chain sequence. Its recognized antigen is unknown. Per-nucleotide qualities are absent, and no much larger clonotype sits a single base away. This record comes from a study of blood T cell repertoires in COVID-19 (TCRdb year 2020). About the full investigation: Collaborator samples came from the United States, Italy and Spain and covered acute and convalescent phases of COVID-19. The prospective study material was composed of cDNA or gDNA derived from T cells, B-cell-depleted T cells, or PBMCs. Deeply sampled blood TCRbeta repertoires from subjects exposed to, actively infected with, or recovered from COVID-19 were included in the dataset. The repertoires were released in a freely available public database intended as a resource for research on the immune response to SARS-CoV-2. The samples were drawn from two sources: the first 160 participants of the ongoing ImmuneRACE study, and over 950 subjects contributed by 6 global collaborators. A de-identified subject ID, COVID-19 status, age in years and sex were almost always included in the sample metadata. Where available, HLA class I and class II types were taken from metadata supplied by the sample provider and were not determined by assay-based typing.

The CDR3 spans 13 residues, from the cysteine through the phenylalanine. CDR3 DNA only is kept here, 39 bases in frame from base 1. The germline V gene (reference sequence) provides CDR1 LNHNV and CDR2 YYDKDF. Trimming costs V 2 bases and J 10 bases, and their ends lie 9 bases apart. TCRbeta CDR3 regions were amplified from genomic DNA by means of the immunoSEQ Assay, a bias-controlled multiplex PCR. Per the authors' processing: Nucleated cell counts per sample were estimated from amplification of reference gene primers within the assay. To quantify the absolute abundance of each unique TCRbeta CDR3 rearrangement, sequence reads were collapsed and filtered. For each sample, productive Simpson clonality was calculated by taking the square root of Simpson's diversity index across productive rearrangements. This immuneACCESS table, as held by TCRdb, lists in-frame sequences with V and J called but not all clones. Of the missing ones, under half trace to an unresolved V gene in checked studies; the others have no known cause. From that table come the V and J calls and clone size; the DNA was used to work out D and trimming. The sample table holds approximately 150,000 clones, of which about 90% were seen once. Around 1.2% of the sample goes to the ten largest clones.

What the authors observed across the whole study: How much clinical and demographic metadata was included differed by source and by participant, and the metadata was provided uncurated.

Enrolling through a virtual design, the prospective study's participants ranged in age from roughly 18 to 95 years and lived across 24 United States geographic areas. In the prospective study, participants were assigned to cohorts based on the clinical history participants reported in a screening survey and a study questionnaire. In the prospective study, mobile phlebotomists collected whole blood, serum and a nasopharyngeal or oropharyngeal swab from each participant. Over an approximately 2-month period, participants in the prospective study had the option of providing additional blood draws and questionnaires. Blood samples from the prospective study were shipped frozen or at room temperature prior to DNA extraction.

This receptor was identified in a human donor with acute COVID-19. The donor label of this sample is uncertain. Sequencing used PBMCs or T cells enriched from blood (not recorded which). In this chain, TRBV15 is recombined with TRBJ1-6, with TRBD1 perhaps the D gene, on 6 matching bases. At the DNA level, the sequence is TGTGCCACCAGCAGAAAGGGGGAATCACCCCTCCACTTT. This encodes CATSRKGESPLHF.